This passage covers 15 T cell receptor beta chains from one sample sequenced in a study of blood T cell repertoires in COVID-19. Clones were read by immunoSEQ multiplex PCR, and TCRdb kept only the in-frame ones, dropping some. The sample includes over 100,000 clones, about four fifths of them seen just once. Sequencing used peripheral blood. Source of these receptors: a woman aged 55-69 years with active or convalescent COVID-19.

This chain uses TRBV10-3 with TRBJ1-4; no firm D call. This CDR3 region has 10 residues. Germline V lookup: CDR1 ENHRY, CDR2 SYGVKD. V was shortened by 10 bases and J by 8 bases, with 8 bases between the two germline ends. The CDR3 coding sequence is TGTGCCACCTGGGAGGAAAAACTGTTTTTT. Translating it yields CATWEEKLFF.

The J gene is TRBJ1-4, the V gene TRBV2; the D is unclear. The CDR3 has 14 amino acids. CDR1 and CDR2 (germline): SNHLY, FYNNEI. With 6 bases removed from V and 7 bases from J, the gap between germline ends came to 15 bases. The CDR3: CASSRTGLGEKLFF. CDR3 coding DNA: TGTGCCAGCAGCCGGACTGGATTGGGTGAAAAACTGTTTTTT.

The V and J genes are TRBV6-2 or TRBV6-3 and TRBJ1-2; 11 bases fit TRBD1. The germline CDR1 and CDR2 sequences are MNHEY and SVGEGT. CDR3 length: 15 amino acids. V lost 5 bases to trimming and J lost 8 bases; unmatched junction nucleotides: 10. DNA for the CDR3: TGTGCCAGCAGTCTCCCGGGACAGGGGGTCGGCGGCTACACCTTC. Protein: CASSLPGQGVGGYTF.

The CDR3 here is CASSFGLEGQTQYF. CDR3 nucleotides: TGTGCCAGCAGCTTCGGACTAGAGGGGCAGACCCAGTACTTC. The V and J genes are TRBV7-9 and TRBJ2-5, with 7 bases identical to TRBD2. Germline V lookup: CDR1 SEHNR, CDR2 FQNEAQ (reference sequence). This CDR3 comprises 14 residues. Trimming at V came to 3 bases and at J to 6 bases, leaving 7 bases not matched to a gene.

This clone was found a few times. The V call is TRBV15, the J call TRBJ2-3, with 10 bases fitting TRBD2. Germline CDR1 and CDR2: LNHNV and YYDKDF (reference sequence). The CDR3 is 15 amino acids. Trimming took 8 bases from V and 2 from J; bases not matched to a gene: 7. CDR3 region: CATATLAGPTDTQYF. The DNA for the CDR3 is TGTGCCACCGCTACACTAGCGGGGCCCACAGATACGCAGTATTTT.

The CDR3 is CASSMAGQGSTDTQYF. The CDR3 bases are TGTGCCAGTAGTATGGCGGGACAGGGGAGCACAGATACGCAGTATTTT. This chain uses TRBV19 with TRBJ2-3; 10 bases map to TRBD1. Germline trimming cut 3 bases from V and 0 bases from J; bases unmatched to any gene: 3. CDR3 length: 16 residues. CDR1 and CDR2 (germline): LNHDA, SQIVND (reference sequence).

The table lists this clone with many counts. The chain recombines TRBV7-8 with TRBJ1-4; D might be TRBD1 (5 bases). CDR3 length equals 14 residues. Germline V gene data show CDR1 as SGHVS and CDR2 as FQNEAQ. With 8 bases removed from V and 7 bases from J, the gap between germline ends came to 17 bases. CDR3 bases: TGTGCCAGCGCCCCTCGGGGGAGGGTTGAAAAACTGTTTTTT. The encoded protein is CASAPRGRVEKLFF.

V gene TRBV10-3 combines with J gene TRBJ2-3; 9 bases match TRBD2. This CDR3 is 14 amino acids long. The V gene end was trimmed by 6 bases and the J gene end by 4 bases; junction bases not matched to a gene: 5. CDR1 and CDR2 from the germline V gene are ENHRY and SYGVKD. The CDR3: CAIRGGGDADTQYF. In DNA form, the CDR3 reads TGTGCCATCAGGGGCGGGGGGGACGCAGATACGCAGTATTTT.

This chain joins TRBV9 and TRBJ2-1; TRBD2 agrees at 11 bases. The trim removed 4 bases at V and 5 bases at J, leaving 2 bases unmatched. Germline CDR1 SGDLS, CDR2 YYNGEE. The CDR3 consists of 14 residues. CDR3 sequence: CASSSGLADNEQFF. CDR3 nucleotides: TGTGCCAGCAGCTCGGGACTAGCGGACAATGAGCAGTTCTTC.

The V gene is TRBV19, the J gene TRBJ2-5, with D possibly matching TRBD1 (5 bases). Germline V gene sequence: CDR1 LNHDA, CDR2 SQIVND (reference sequence). The CDR3 is 16 residues long. V gave up 3 bases and J gave up 4 bases, with 18 bases separating them. DNA of the CDR3: TGTGCCAGTAGTATCAGGGTAAACAATGGTGTAGAGACCCAGTACTTC. Protein: CASSIRVNNGVETQYF.

This rearrangement joins TRBV5-6 to TRBJ1-5; D is possibly TRBD1 (5 bases). Germline V gene data show CDR1 as SGHDT and CDR2 as YYEEEE. The CDR3 runs 16 residues. Trimming shortened V by 1 base and J by 0 bases, and 11 bases separated the two germline ends. The CDR3, as DNA: TGTGCCAGCAGCTTGTTGCGGGGGGTTAGCAATCAGCCCCAGCATTTT. Amino acid sequence: CASSLLRGVSNQPQHF.

This clone was detected a few times. This sequence joins TRBV28 and TRBJ2-3; TRBD2 is a possible D gene (6 bases). The CDR3 extends over 15 amino acids. The V end lost 6 bases, the J end lost 2 bases, and 15 bases lay between the germline ends. The germline CDR1 and CDR2 sequences are MDHEN and SYDVKM. The CDR3 sequence: CASSLARGPTDTQYF. The CDR3 region has the DNA TGTGCCAGCAGCCTGGCGCGGGGTCCCACAGATACGCAGTATTTT.

V usage is TRBV7-2 and J usage is TRBJ1-1; D gene unclear. This CDR3 has 14 amino acids. Germline V gives CDR1 SGHTA, CDR2 FQGNSA. V lost 3 bases to trimming and J lost 4 bases, with 12 bases between them. Written as DNA, the CDR3 is TGTGCCAGCAGCTTGAGGGTTGAAGTCACTGAAGCTTTCTTT. Protein product: CASSLRVEVTEAFF.

This chain joins TRBV7-8 and TRBJ2-2, with TRBD2 identical over 7 bases. Trimming cost V 7 bases and J 3 bases; bases outside gene matches: 8. CDR3 length: 15 residues. Germline CDR1 SGHVS, CDR2 FQNEAQ. CDR3 residues: CASTPPGRDTGELFF. In DNA form, the CDR3 reads TGTGCCAGCACCCCCCCGGGGAGGGACACCGGGGAGCTGTTTTTT.

The chain links TRBV2 to TRBJ1-5; 7 positions agree with TRBD1. The CDR3 extends over 14 amino acids. Losses at the gene ends were 7 bases for V and 6 bases for J; bases not matched to a gene: 9. The V gene's germline CDR1 is SNHLY and CDR2 FYNNEI. In DNA, the CDR3 is TGTGCCAGCAATCCCGACAGGGCGCGTCAGCCCCAGCATTTT. This encodes CASNPDRARQPQHF.